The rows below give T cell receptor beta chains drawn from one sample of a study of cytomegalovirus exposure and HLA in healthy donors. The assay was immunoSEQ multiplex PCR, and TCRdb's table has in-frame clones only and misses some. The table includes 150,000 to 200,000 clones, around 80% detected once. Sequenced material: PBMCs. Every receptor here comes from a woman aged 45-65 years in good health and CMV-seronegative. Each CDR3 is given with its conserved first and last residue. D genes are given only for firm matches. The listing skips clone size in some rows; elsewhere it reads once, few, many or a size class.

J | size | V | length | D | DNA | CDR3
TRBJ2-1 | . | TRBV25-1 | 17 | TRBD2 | TGTGCCAGCAGTGATGGCCCCGGCGGGGGGGCGGACAATGAGCAGTTCTTC | CASSDGPGGGADNEQFF
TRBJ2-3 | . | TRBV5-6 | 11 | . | TGTGCCAGCAGCCGGGGAGATACGCAGTATTTT | CASSRGDTQYF
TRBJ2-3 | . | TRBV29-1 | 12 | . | TGCAGCGTTGTAGTGACAGGAGATACGCAGTATTTT | CSVVVTGDTQYF
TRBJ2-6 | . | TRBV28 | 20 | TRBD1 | TGTGCCAGCAGTCGATTCACCGGGACAGGGGATTTCTCTGGGGCCAACGTCCTGACTTTC | CASSRFTGTGDFSGANVLTF
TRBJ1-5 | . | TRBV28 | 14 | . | TGTGCCAGCAGTTTATTAGGTGCGGGTCAGCCCCAGCATTTT | CASSLLGAGQPQHF
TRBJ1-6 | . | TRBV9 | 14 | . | TGTGCCAGCAGCGTAGGGTTCGGGAATTCACCCCTCCACTTT | CASSVGFGNSPLHF
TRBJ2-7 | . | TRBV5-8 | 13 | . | TGTGCCAGCAGCCGGGTTGGCCCCTACGAGCAGTACTTC | CASSRVGPYEQYF
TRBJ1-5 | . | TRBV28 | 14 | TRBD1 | TGTGCCAGCACAGGGGGCACGAACAATCAGCCCCAGCATTTT | CASTGGTNNQPQHF
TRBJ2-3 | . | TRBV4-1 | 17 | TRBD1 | TGCGCCAGCAGCCAAGAAGGCGCCCCAGGGGGAACAGATACGCAGTATTTT | CASSQEGAPGGTDTQYF
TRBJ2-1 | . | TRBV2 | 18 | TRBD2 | TGTGCCAGCCGCCGACTAGCGGGGGACAGTCCCTCCTACAATGAGCAGTTCTTC | CASRRLAGDSPSYNEQFF
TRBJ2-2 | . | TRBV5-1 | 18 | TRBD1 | TGCGCCAGCAGTTTACCGACAGGGGGCTATGGGGACACCGGGGAGCTGTTTTTT | CASSLPTGGYGDTGELFF
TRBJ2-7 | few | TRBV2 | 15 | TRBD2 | TGTGCCAGCAGGGCCGGGGGGGCGGGAGTCCTCGAGCAGTACTTC | CASRAGGAGVLEQYF
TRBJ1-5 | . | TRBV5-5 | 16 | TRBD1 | TGTGCCAGCAGCTGGAGGGACAGGGGAGGCAATCAGCCCCAGCATTTT | CASSWRDRGGNQPQHF
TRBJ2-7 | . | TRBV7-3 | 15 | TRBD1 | TGTGCCAGCAGCTTAGGACAGGTCCCTCCCTACGAGCAGTACTTC | CASSLGQVPPYEQYF
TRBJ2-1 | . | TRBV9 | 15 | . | TGTGCCAGCAGCGTAGCCCCGAGCGCCTACAATGAGCAGTTCTTC | CASSVAPSAYNEQFF
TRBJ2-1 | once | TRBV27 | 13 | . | TGTGCCAGCAGAAAGACTAGCTACAATGAGCAGTTCTTC | CASRKTSYNEQFF
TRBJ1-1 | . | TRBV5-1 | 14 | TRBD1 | TGCGCCAGCAGCTCCGTGTTGACAGGGGCTGAAGCTTTCTTT | CASSSVLTGAEAFF
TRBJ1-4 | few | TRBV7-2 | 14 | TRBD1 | TGTGCCAGCAGCAGCGGGACAGGGGTTGAAAAACTGTTTTTT | CASSSGTGVEKLFF
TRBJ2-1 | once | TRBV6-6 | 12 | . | TGTGCCGGGGGGAAGGCCCTGGGTGAGCAGTTCTTC | CAGGKALGEQFF
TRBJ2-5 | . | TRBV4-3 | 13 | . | TGCGCCAGCAGCCAAGATAGGAGAAAGACCCAGTACTTC | CASSQDRRKTQYF
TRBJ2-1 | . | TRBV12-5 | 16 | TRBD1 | TGTGCTAGTGGTTTGGCCAGACAGGGGCCCTACAATGAGCAGTTCTTC | CASGLARQGPYNEQFF
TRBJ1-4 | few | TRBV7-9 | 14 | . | TGTGCCAGCGGCCGGGACTTGGATATCGAAAAACTGTTTTTT | CASGRDLDIEKLFF
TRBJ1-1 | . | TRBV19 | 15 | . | TGTGCCAGTAGAGGCTTGGCCCAGGGCCGCCCTGAAGCTTTCTTT | CASRGLAQGRPEAFF
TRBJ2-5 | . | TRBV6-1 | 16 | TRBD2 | TGTGCCAGCAGTGAGGGGCTAGCGGGAGGTCAAGAGACCCAGTACTTC | CASSEGLAGGQETQYF
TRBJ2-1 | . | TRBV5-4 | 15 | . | TGTGCCAGCAGCTTGAGACTAGTAGCCTACAATGAGCAGTTCTTC | CASSLRLVAYNEQFF
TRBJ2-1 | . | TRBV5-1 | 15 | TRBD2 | TGCGCCAGCGCCCTTATTCCAGCGGGAGGGAATGAGCAGTTCTTC | CASALIPAGGNEQFF
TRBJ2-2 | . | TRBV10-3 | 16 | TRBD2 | TGTGCCATCGCTAGCGGGGGGAACGGCGGCACCGGGGAGCTGTTTTTT | CAIASGGNGGTGELFF
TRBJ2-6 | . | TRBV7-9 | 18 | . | TGTGCCAGCAGCTTTTTTGTGGGACACCACTCTGGGGCCAACGTCCTGACTTTC | CASSFFVGHHSGANVLTF
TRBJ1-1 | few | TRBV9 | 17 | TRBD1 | TGTGCCAGCAGCAAAGGGTGGGGACAGGCCCGCGGCACTGAAGCTTTCTTT | CASSKGWGQARGTEAFF
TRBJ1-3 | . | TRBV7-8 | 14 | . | TGTGCCAGCAGCTTAATAGACTCTGGAAACACCATATATTTT | CASSLIDSGNTIYF
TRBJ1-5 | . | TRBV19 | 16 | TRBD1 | TGTGCCAGTAGTCTCGGGACAGGGTTTGGGATCGAGCCCCAGCATTTT | CASSLGTGFGIEPQHF
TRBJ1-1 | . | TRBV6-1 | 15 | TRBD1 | TGTGCCAGCAGTGAAGGGAACAGGGGCTGGACTGAAGCTTTCTTT | CASSEGNRGWTEAFF
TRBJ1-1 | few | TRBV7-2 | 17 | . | TGTGCCAGCAGCTCCGCCCCCCAGGCACAGGCGAACACTGAAGCTTTCTTT | CASSSAPQAQANTEAFF
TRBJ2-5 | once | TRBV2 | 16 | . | TGTGCCAGCAGAGTAAGGGCGGGGCCCGGGGTTGGGACCCAGTACTTC | CASRVRAGPGVGTQYF
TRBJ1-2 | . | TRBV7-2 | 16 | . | TGTGCCAGCAGCTTAAGCCCCAGGGATGTTAACTATGGCTACACCTTC | CASSLSPRDVNYGYTF
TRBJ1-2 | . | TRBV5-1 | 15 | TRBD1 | TGCGCCAGCAGAGCCGGGACAGGGGGCGCGTATGGCTACACCTTC | CASRAGTGGAYGYTF
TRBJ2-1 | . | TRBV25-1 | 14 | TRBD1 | TGTGCCAGCAGCAGACAGGGTGAGGGGAATGAGCAGTTCTTC | CASSRQGEGNEQFF
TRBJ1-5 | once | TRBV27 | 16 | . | TGTGCCAGCAGTTTTAGCGGGCCCCGGGGCAATCAGCCCCAGCATTTT | CASSFSGPRGNQPQHF
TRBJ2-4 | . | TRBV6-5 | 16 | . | TGTGCCAGCAGTTACTCCCCGACAGGAGCCAAAAACATTCAGTACTTC | CASSYSPTGAKNIQYF
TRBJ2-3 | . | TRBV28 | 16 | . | TGTGCCAGCAGTCCCCCCGGCCCGGGGATCACAGATACGCAGTATTTT | CASSPPGPGITDTQYF
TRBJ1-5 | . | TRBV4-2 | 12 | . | TGTGCCAGCAGCCCGACAGGCCAGCCCCAGCATTTT | CASSPTGQPQHF
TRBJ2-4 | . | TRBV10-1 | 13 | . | TGCGCCAGCAGTGAGCCCGAGGGAAACATTCAGTACTTC | CASSEPEGNIQYF
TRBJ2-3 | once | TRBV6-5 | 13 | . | TGTGCCAGCCGAGAGGCGAGCACAGATACGCAGTATTTT | CASREASTDTQYF
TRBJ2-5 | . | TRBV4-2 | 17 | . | TGTGCCAGCAGCCAAGAAGGGGGAACCAGGAGGCAAGAGACCCAGTACTTC | CASSQEGGTRRQETQYF
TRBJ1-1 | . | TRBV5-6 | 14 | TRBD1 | TGTGCCAGCAGCTACTCGGGACAGGGCATTGAAGCTTTCTTT | CASSYSGQGIEAFF
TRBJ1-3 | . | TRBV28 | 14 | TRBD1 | TGTGCCAGCAGTTTTCGTGACAGGGGTGGAACCATATATTTT | CASSFRDRGGTIYF
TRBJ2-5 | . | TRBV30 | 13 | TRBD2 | TGTGCTTTGCAGGAGCTAGCGGGAGAGACCCAGTACTTC | CALQELAGETQYF
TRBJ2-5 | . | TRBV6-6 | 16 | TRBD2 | TGTGCCAGCAGTTACCGGACTAGCGGACACCAAGGGACCCAGTACTTC | CASSYRTSGHQGTQYF
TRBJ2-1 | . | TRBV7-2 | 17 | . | TGTGCCAGCAGTCAGCTCGCTAGCAGGCTTCAATACAATGAGCAGTTCTTC | CASSQLASRLQYNEQFF
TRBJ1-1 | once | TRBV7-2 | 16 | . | TGTGCCAGCAGCTTAGCGCGGGGGCAGTCGAACACTGAAGCTTTCTTT | CASSLARGQSNTEAFF